The 13 T cell receptor beta chains presented below share a single source sample, sequenced in a study of T cell repertoires and leukemia-associated antigens (dated by TCRdb to the late 2010s). The library was produced with 5' RACE. Instrument on record: Illumina MiSeq. The public reads were reanalyzed by TCRdb: fastp trimming at Q25, MiXCR alignment, in-frame beta chains only. Each entry is one CDR3 protein sequence, shown with its most common DNA and genes. In all, the sample holds about 10,000 distinct CDR3 sequences, and roughly two fifths of those were seen once. The ten largest account for roughly 29% of the sample. The antigens of these receptors remain unknown. The sample taken for sequencing was CD3+ T cells sorted from blood and cultured. All receptors come from a female donor in good health.

This clonotype was seen only a few times. The gene calls are TRBV20-1 and TRBJ2-1; D gene unclear. With 0 bases removed from V and 0 bases from J, the gap between germline ends came to 15 bases. The CDR3 is made up of 17 amino acids. Germline-derived CDR1 and CDR2 are DFQATT and SNEGSKA (reference sequence). The CDR3 coding sequence is TGCAGTGCTAGAGATCCCTATTCTCCCAGCTCCTACAATGAGCAGTTCTTC. Its protein is CSARDPYSPSSYNEQFF.

The CDR3 DNA follows: TGCGCCAGCAGCTGGACGGGGACACCGAACACCGGGGAGCTGTTTTTT. Translating it yields CASSWTGTPNTGELFF. The chain has TRBV5-1 and TRBJ2-2; TRBD1 is a possible D gene (6 bases). Trimming left V 3 bases short and J 0 bases short, with 12 bases between. This CDR3 has 16 residues. CDR1 SGHRS and CDR2 YFSETQ come from the germline V gene.

This clonotype was counted only a few times. The chain is built from TRBV4-1 and TRBJ1-6; TRBD1 matches 9 bases. The V gene end was trimmed by 5 bases and the J gene end by 5 bases; junction bases not matched to a gene: 31. Germline assignment: CDR1 MGHRA and CDR2 YSYEKL. CDR3 length: 24 amino acids. CDR3 protein: CASSTRTGGVYGYTWDRDNSPLHF. As DNA, the CDR3 is TGCGCCAGCAGCACCCGTACAGGGGGCGTCTATGGCTACACCTGGGACAGAGATAATTCACCCCTCCACTTT.

The chain combines TRBV29-1 with TRBJ2-5, with D perhaps matching TRBD2 (5 bases). V lost 6 bases and J 4 bases, leaving 12 bases between the germline ends. This CDR3 has 12 residues. Germline CDR1 and CDR2: SQVTM and ANQGSEA. CDR3 region: CSVLPEGETQYF. For the CDR3, the DNA is TGCAGCGTATTGCCCGAGGGAGAGACCCAGTACTTC. Drawing the rest from reference TRBV29-1 and TRBJ2-5, the complete variable domain is SAVISQKPSRDICQRGTSLTIQCQVDSQVTMMFWYRQQPGQSLTLIATANQGSEATYESGFVIDKFPISRPNLTFSTLTVSNMSPEDSSIYLCSVLPEGETQYFGPGTRLLVL.

This clonotype was observed a few times. The chain joins TRBV12-3 or TRBV12-4 to TRBJ2-1, with D tentatively TRBD1 or TRBD2 (5 bases each). The CDR3 contains 15 residues. The V and J ends lost 6 bases and 3 bases respectively, with 15 bases between them. DNA for the CDR3: TGTGCCAGCAGACCCGGGACCCAGAACTACAATGAGCAGTTCTTC. Translation: CASRPGTQNYNEQFF.

This chain links TRBV20-1 with TRBJ1-6; 7 bases map to TRBD1. After removal of 6 bases from V and 6 bases from J, the junction contained 8 bases not matched to a gene. Germline CDR1 and CDR2: DFQATT and SNEGSKA (reference sequence). The CDR3 extends over 14 amino acids. The CDR3 DNA is TGCAGTGCCAATCGACAGGGCTTTAATTCACCCCTCCACTTT. The encoded protein is CSANRQGFNSPLHF.

J is TRBJ2-6 and V is TRBV20-1; D remains ambiguous. V lost 6 bases to trimming and J lost 9 bases, with 0 bases between them. Germline-derived CDR1 and CDR2 are DFQATT and SNEGSKA (reference sequence). The CDR3 has 8 amino acids. The CDR3 loop reads CSANVLTF. The CDR3 DNA follows: TGCAGTGCCAACGTCCTGACTTTC.

This clonotype occurred a few times. V is TRBV29-1 and J is TRBJ2-1, with D unclear. The CDR3 is made up of 15 amino acids. Trimming took off 5 bases at V and 3 bases at J, with 17 bases between the two ends. CDR1 SQVTM and CDR2 ANQGSEA come from the germline V gene. CDR3 bases: TGCAGCGTTCCCCGTCGTGGTGGACGCTACAATGAGCAGTTCTTC. This gives the protein CSVPRRGGRYNEQFF.

At least ten counts were recorded for this clonotype. The CDR3 is CASSLAGGLGSYEQYF. Here the CDR3 DNA reads TGTGCCAGCAGTTTAGCGGGAGGGCTGGGCTCCTACGAGCAGTACTTC. The chain employs TRBV12-3 or TRBV12-4 and TRBJ2-7, with TRBD2 matching over 7 bases. The J segment lost 0 bases and the V segment lost 0 bases, leaving 5 bases of the junction unmatched. The CDR3 spans 16 residues.

This clonotype was counted ten times or more. V gene TRBV20-1 combines with J gene TRBJ1-1, with D unclear. This CDR3 is 13 amino acids long. From germline, CDR1 is DFQATT and CDR2 SNEGSKA (reference sequence). V dropped 1 base and J dropped 1 base, with 7 bases sitting between them. The DNA of the CDR3 is TGCAGTGCTAGAGGTTCGGGGAACACTGAAGCTTTCTTT. It yields the protein CSARGSGNTEAFF.

CDR3 amino acids: CASSSAGGSAYEQYF. Written as DNA, the CDR3 is TGTGCCAGCAGCTCGGCAGGGGGCTCGGCCTACGAGCAGTACTTC. The V call is TRBV7-2, the J call TRBJ2-7; 8 bases map to TRBD1. V lost 4 bases and J lost 2; bases outside the gene matches: 7. The CDR3 is made up of 15 amino acids. CDR1 and CDR2 (germline): SGHTA, FQGNSA.

This clonotype was observed a few times. J is TRBJ1-2 and V is TRBV18; TRBD1 matches at 7 bases. Trimming at V came to 2 bases and at J to 4 bases, leaving 7 bases not matched to a gene. Per the germline V gene, CDR1 is KGHSH and CDR2 is LQKENI. The CDR3 covers 15 residues. The CDR3 region is CASSPWYRGSYGYTF. The CDR3 bases are TGTGCCAGCTCACCATGGTACAGGGGAAGCTATGGCTACACCTTC.

This rearrangement joins TRBV12-3 or TRBV12-4 to TRBJ1-3; no firm D call. The CDR3 is 15 residues long. V lost 8 bases and J 0 bases, leaving 14 bases between the germline ends. The CDR3 DNA reads as TGTGCCAGCGACCCAGGAAAGAGCTCTGGAAACACCATATATTTT. Amino acid sequence: CASDPGKSSGNTIYF.